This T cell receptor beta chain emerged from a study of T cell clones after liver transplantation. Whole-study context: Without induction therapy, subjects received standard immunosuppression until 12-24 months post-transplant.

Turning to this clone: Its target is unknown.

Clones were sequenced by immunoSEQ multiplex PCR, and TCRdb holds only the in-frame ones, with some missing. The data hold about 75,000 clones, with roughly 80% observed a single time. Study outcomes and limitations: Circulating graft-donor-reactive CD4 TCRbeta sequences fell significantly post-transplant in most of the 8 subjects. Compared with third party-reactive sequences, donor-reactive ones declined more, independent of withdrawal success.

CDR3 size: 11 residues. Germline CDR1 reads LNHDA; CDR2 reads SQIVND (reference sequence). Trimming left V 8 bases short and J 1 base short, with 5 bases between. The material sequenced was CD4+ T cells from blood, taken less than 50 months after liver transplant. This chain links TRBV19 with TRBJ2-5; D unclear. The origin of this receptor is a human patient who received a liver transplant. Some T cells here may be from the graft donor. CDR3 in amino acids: CASSGQETQYF. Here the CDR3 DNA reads TGTGCCAGTTCAGGCCAAGAGACCCAGTACTTC. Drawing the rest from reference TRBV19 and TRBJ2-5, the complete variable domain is DGGITQSPKYLFRKEGQNVTLSCEQNLNHDAMYWYRQDPGQGLRLIYYSQIVNDFQKGDIAEGYSVSREKKESFPLTVTSAQKNPTAFYLCASSGQETQYFGPGTRLLVL.